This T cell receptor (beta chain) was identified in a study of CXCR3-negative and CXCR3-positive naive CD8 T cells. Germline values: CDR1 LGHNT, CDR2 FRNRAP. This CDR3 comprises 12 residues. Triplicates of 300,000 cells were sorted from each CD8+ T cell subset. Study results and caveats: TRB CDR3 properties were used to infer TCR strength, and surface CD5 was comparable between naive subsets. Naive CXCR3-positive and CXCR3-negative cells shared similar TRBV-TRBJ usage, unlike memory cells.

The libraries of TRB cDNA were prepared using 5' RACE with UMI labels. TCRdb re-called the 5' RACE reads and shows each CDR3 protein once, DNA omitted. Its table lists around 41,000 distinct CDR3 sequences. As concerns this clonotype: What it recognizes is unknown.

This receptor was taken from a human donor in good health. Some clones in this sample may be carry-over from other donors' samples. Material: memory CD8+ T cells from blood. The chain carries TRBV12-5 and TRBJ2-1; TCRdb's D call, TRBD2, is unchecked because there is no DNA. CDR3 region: CASGWGESEQFF.